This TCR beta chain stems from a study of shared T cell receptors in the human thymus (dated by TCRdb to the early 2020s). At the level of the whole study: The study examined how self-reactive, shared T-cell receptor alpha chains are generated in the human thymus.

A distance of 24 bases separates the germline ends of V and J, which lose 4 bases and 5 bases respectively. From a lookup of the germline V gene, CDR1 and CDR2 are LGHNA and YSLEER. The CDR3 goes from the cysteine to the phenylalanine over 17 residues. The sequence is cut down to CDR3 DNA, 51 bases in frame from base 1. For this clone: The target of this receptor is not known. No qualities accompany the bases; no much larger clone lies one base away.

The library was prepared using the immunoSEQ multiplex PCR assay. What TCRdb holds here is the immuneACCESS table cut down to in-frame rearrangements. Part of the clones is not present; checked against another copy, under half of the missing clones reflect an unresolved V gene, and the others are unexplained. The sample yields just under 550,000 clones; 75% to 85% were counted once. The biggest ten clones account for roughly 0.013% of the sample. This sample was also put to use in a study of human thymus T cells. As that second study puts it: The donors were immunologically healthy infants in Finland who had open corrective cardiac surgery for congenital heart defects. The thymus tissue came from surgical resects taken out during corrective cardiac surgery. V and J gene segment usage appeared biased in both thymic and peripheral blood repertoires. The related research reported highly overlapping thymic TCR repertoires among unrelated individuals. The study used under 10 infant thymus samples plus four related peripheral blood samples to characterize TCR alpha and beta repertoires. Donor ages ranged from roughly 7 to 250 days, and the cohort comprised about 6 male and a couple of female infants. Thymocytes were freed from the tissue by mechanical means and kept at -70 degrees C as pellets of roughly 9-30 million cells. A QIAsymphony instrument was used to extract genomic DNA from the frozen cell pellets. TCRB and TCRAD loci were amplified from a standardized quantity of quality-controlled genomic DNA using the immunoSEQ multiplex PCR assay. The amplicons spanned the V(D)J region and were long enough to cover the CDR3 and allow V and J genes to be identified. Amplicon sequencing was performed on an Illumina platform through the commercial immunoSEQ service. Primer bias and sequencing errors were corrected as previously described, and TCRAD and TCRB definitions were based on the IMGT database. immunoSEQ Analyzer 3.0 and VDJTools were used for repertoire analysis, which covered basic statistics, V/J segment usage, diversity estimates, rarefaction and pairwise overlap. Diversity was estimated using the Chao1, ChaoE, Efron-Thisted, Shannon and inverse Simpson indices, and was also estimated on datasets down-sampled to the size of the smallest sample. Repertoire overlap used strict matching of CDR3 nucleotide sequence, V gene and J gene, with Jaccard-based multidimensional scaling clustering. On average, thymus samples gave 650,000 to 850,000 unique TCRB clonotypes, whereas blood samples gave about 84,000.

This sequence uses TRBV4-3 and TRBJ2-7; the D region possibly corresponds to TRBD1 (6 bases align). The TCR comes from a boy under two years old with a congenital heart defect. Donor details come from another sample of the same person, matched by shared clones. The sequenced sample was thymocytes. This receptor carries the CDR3 CASSRPPWTAGDHEQYF. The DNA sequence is TGCGCCAGCAGCCGCCCCCCGTGGACCGCAGGGGACCACGAGCAGTACTTC.